This T cell receptor beta chain appears in the sequencing data of a study of blood T cell repertoires in COVID-19 (dated by TCRdb to about 2020). In the study overall: Collaborator samples came from the United States, Italy and Spain and covered acute and convalescent phases of COVID-19. The prospective study material was composed of cDNA or gDNA derived from T cells, B-cell-depleted T cells, or PBMCs. The dataset comprised deeply sampled blood TCRbeta repertoires from subjects exposed to, actively infected with, or recovered from COVID-19. The repertoires were released in a freely available public database meant as a resource for research on the immune response to SARS-CoV-2. The samples were drawn from the first 160 participants of the ongoing ImmuneRACE study and from more than 1,000 subjects provided by 6 global collaborators. Nearly every sample came with metadata listing a de-identified subject ID, COVID-19 status, age in years and sex. Where available, HLA class I and class II types were taken from metadata supplied by the sample provider and were not determined by assay-based typing. Here is what the overall study found, with its caveats: How much clinical and demographic metadata was included differed by source and by participant, and the metadata was provided uncurated.

Turning to this clone: It lacks a known antigen. The input lacks base qualities; no much larger clone sits a single base away.

The germline V gene sets CDR1 to KGHDR and CDR2 to SFDVKD. V loses 3 bases at its end and J loses 7 bases; junction bases beyond the gene matches: 10. Taken from cysteine to phenylalanine, the CDR3 has 17 residues. Left in the record is the CDR3 DNA by itself, 51 bases read in frame from the first base. The collaborating institutions used their own protocols to collect whole blood in K2EDTA tubes. Collaborator samples were shipped for TCRbeta analysis as frozen whole blood, isolated PBMCs, or DNA extracted from either sample type. TCRbeta CDR3 regions were amplified from genomic DNA using the immunoSEQ Assay, a bias-controlled multiplex PCR. The study's own analysis went as follows. The number of nucleated cells in each sample was estimated from the amplification of reference gene primers within the assay. Sequence reads were collapsed and filtered to measure the absolute abundance of every unique TCRbeta CDR3 rearrangement. Productive Simpson clonality was computed per sample as the square root of Simpson's diversity index over productive rearrangements. In TCRdb, the immuneACCESS table is reduced to in-frame sequences with V and J assigned. These tables do not hold every clone; where another copy was compared, an unresolved V gene accounts for under half, and the others remain unexplained. The DNA was the basis for D and trimming; V, J and clone size are from that table. The sample table lists around 230,000 clones, around 83% of them with a count of one. 7.5% to 9% of the sample lies in the top ten.

This sequence uses TRBV24-1 and TRBJ1-4; the central 10 bases match TRBD1. Sequencing was performed on peripheral blood. This sequence was found in a woman aged 45-65 years with acute or convalescent COVID-19. The CDR3 protein sequence reads: CATSDVPGQGGSEKLFF. The sequenced DNA: TGTGCCACCAGTGATGTTCCCGGACAGGGGGGCAGTGAAAAACTGTTTTTT.